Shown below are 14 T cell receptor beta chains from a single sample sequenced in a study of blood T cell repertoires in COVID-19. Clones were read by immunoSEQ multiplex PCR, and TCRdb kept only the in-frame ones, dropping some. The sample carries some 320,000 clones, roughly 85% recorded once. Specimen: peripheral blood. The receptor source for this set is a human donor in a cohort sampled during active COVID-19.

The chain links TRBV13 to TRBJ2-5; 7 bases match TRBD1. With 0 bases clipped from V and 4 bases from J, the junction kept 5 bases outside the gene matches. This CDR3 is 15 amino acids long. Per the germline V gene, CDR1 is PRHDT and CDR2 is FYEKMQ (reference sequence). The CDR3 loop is CASSLGGDRIETQYF. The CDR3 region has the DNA TGTGCCAGCAGCTTAGGTGGGGACAGAATAGAGACCCAGTACTTC.

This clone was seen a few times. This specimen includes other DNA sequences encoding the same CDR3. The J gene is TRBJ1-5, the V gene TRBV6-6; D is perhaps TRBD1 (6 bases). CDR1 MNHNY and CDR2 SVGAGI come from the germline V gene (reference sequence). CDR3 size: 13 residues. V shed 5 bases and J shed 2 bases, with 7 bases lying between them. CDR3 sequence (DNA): TGTGCCAGCAGTCGACAGGGCAATCAGCCCCAGCATTTT. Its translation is CASSRQGNQPQHF.

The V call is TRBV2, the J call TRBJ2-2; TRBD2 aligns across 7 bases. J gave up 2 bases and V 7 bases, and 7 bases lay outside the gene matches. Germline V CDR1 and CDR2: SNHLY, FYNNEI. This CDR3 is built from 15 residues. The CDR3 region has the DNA TGTGCCAGCAAGGTAGAGCGGGGAAACACCGGGGAGCTGTTTTTT. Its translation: CASKVERGNTGELFF.

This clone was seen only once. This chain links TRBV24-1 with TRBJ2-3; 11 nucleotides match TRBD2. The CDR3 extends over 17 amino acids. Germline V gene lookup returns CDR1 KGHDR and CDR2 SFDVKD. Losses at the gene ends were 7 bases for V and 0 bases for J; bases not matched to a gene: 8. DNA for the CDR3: TGTGCCACCAGCGGAGGAGGGACTAGCGGTAGCACAGATACGCAGTATTTT. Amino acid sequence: CATSGGGTSGSTDTQYF.

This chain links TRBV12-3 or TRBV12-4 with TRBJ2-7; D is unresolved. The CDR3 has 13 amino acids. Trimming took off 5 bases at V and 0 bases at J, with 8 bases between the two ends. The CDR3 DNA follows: TGTGCCAGCAGTGACACCATCTCCTACGAGCAGTACTTC. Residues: CASSDTISYEQYF.

CDR3 nucleotide sequence: TGTGCCAGCAGCTTAGAAGGGGTACGCAATCAGCCCCAGCATTTT. This sequence encodes CASSLEGVRNQPQHF. The chain carries TRBV11-2 and TRBJ1-5; the D gene is possibly TRBD1 (5 bases). The CDR3 covers 15 residues. V dropped 0 bases and J dropped 2 bases, with 8 bases sitting between them. Looked up from germline, CDR1 is SGHAT and CDR2 is FQNNGV.

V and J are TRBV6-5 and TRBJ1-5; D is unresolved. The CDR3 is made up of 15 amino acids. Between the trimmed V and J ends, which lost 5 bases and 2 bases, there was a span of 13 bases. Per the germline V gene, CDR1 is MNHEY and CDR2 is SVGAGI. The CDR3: CASSPDGNGNQPQHF. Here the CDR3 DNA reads TGTGCCAGCAGTCCGGACGGGAATGGCAATCAGCCCCAGCATTTT.

Here the CDR3 reads CASSPGLAGGYEQYF. The CDR3 DNA sequence: TGTGCCAGCTCACCAGGACTAGCGGGGGGCTACGAGCAGTACTTC. The genes are TRBV18 and TRBJ2-7, with 14 bases matching TRBD2. Germline V gene lookup returns CDR1 KGHSH and CDR2 LQKENI. This CDR3 is 15 amino acids long. The V segment lost 2 bases and the J segment 3 bases; nucleotides outside the gene matches: 0.

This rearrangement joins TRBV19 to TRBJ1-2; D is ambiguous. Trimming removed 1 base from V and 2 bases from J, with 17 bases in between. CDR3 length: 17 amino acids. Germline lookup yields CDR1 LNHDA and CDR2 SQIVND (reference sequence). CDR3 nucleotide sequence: TGTGCCAGTAGTATAGGGCAGGCGAGATCTATGAACTATGGCTACACCTTC. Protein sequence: CASSIGQARSMNYGYTF.

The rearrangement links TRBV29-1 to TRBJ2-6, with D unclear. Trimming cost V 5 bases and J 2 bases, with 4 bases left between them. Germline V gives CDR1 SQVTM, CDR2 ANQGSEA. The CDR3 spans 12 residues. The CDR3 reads CSVRAGANVLTF. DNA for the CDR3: TGCAGCGTTCGGGCTGGGGCCAACGTCCTGACTTTC.

CDR3 in amino acids: CASSVTPTDDTEAFF. The CDR3 coding sequence is TGTGCCAGCAGCGTAACCCCGACAGACGACACTGAAGCTTTCTTT. V gene TRBV9 combines with J gene TRBJ1-1, with TRBD1 as a possible D gene (5 bases). Germline V gene data show CDR1 as SGDLS and CDR2 as YYNGEE. V was cut by 1 base and J by 3 bases, with 13 bases left in between. The CDR3 extends over 15 amino acids.

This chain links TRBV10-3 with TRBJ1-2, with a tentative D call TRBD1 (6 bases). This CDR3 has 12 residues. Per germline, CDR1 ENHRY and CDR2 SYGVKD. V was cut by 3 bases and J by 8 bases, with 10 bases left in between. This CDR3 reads CAISEQGEGYTF. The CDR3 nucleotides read TGTGCCATCAGTGAACAGGGAGAGGGCTACACCTTC.

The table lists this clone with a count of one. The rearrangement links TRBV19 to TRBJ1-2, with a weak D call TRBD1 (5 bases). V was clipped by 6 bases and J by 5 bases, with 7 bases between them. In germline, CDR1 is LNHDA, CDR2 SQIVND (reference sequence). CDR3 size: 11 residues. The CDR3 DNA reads TGTGCCAGTAGGCGGGGGTATGGCTACACCTTC. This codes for CASRRGYGYTF. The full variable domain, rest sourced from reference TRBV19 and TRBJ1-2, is DGGITQSPKYLFRKEGQNVTLSCEQNLNHDAMYWYRQDPGQGLRLIYYSQIVNDFQKGDIAEGYSVSREKKESFPLTVTSAQKNPTAFYLCASRRGYGYTFGSGTRLTVV.

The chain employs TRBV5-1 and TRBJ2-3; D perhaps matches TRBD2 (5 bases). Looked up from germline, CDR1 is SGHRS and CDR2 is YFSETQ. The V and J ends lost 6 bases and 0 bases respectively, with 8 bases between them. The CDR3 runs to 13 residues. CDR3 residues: CASKTSSTDTQYF. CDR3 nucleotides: TGCGCCAGCAAAACTAGTAGCACAGATACGCAGTATTTT.